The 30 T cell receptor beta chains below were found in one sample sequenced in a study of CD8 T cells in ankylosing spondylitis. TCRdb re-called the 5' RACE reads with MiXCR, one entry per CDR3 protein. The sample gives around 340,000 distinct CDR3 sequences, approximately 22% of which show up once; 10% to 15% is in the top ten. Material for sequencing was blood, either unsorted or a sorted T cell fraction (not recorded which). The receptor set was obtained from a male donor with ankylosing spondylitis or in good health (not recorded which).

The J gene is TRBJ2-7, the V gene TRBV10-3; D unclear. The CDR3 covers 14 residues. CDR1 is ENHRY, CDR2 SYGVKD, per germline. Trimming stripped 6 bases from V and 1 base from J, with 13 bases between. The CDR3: CAISLGGPSYEQYF. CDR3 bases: TGTGCCATCAGCCTCGGTGGCCCGTCCTACGAGCAGTACTTC.

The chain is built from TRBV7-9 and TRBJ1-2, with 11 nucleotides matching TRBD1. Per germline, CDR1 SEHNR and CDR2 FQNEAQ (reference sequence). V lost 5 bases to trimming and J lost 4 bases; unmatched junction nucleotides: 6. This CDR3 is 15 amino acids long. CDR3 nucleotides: TGTGCCAGCAGCCCCGGGACAGGGGGGATCTATGGCTACACCTTC. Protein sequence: CASSPGTGGIYGYTF. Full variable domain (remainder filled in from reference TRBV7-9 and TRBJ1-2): DTGVSQNPRHKITKRGQNVTFRCDPISEHNRLYWYRQTLGQGPEFLTYFQNEAQLEKSRLLSDRFSAERPKGSFSTLEIQRTEQGDSAMYLCASSPGTGGIYGYTFGSGTRLTVV.

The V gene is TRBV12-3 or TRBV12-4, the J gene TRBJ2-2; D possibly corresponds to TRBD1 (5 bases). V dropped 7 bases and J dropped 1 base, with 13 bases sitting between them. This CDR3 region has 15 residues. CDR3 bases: TGTGCCAGCAAGGGGCGCACGGTGAACACCGGGGAGCTGTTTTTT. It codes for CASKGRTVNTGELFF.

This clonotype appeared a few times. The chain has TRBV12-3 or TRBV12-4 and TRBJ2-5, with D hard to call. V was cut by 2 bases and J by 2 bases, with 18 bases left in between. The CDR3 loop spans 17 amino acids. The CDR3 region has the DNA TGTGCCAGCAGTTTATCTTTTCGCCTCGGACGGCAAGAGACCCAGTACTTC. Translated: CASSLSFRLGRQETQYF.

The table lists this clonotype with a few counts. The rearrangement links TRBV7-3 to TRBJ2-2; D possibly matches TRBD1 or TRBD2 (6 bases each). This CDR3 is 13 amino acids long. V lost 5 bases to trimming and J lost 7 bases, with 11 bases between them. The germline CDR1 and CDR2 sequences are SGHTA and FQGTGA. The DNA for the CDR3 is TGTGCCAGCAGCACGGAGGGGGGCGGGGAGCTGTTTTTT. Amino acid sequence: CASSTEGGGELFF.

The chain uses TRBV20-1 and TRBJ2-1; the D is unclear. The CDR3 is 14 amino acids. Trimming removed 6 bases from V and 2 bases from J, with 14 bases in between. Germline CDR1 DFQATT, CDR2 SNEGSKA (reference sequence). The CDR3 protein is CSALQTETYNEQFF. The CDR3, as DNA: TGCAGTGCCCTACAGACCGAGACCTACAATGAGCAGTTCTTC.

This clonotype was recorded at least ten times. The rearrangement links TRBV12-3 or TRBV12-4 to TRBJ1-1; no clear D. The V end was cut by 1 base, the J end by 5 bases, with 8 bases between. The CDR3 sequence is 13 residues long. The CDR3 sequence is CASSLGAVTEAFF. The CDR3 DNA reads TGTGCCAGCAGTTTAGGGGCGGTAACTGAAGCTTTCTTT.

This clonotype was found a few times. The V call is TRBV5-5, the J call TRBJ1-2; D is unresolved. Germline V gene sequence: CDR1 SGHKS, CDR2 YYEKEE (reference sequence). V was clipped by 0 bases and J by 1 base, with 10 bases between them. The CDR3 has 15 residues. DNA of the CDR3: TGTGCCAGCAGCTTGGATCAGGTGAATAACTATGGCTACACCTTC. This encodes CASSLDQVNNYGYTF.

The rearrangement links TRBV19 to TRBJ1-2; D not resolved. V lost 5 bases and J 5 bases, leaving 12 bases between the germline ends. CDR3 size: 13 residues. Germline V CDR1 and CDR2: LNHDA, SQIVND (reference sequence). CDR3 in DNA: TGTGCCAGTAGTCCGGGTCTCGAGTATGGCTACACCTTC. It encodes CASSPGLEYGYTF.

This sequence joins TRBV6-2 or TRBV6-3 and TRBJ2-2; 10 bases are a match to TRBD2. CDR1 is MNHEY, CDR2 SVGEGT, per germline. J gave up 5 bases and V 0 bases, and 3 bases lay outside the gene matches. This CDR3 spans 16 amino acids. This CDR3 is CASSYSLTSGTGELFF. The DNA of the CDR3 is TGTGCCAGCAGTTACTCTTTGACTAGCGGGACCGGGGAGCTGTTTTTT.

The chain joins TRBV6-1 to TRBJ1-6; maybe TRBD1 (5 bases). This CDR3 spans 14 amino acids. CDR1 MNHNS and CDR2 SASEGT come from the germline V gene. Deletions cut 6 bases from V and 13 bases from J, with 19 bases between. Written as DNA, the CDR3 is TGTGCCAGCAGCTCCGGGACGGGTGTAGAGCCCCTCCACTTT. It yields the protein CASSSGTGVEPLHF.

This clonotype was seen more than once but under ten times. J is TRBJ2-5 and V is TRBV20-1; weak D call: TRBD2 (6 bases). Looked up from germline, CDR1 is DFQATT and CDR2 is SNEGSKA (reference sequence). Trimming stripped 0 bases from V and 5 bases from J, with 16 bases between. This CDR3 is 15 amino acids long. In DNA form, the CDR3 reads TGCAGTGCTAGAGAAGGACTTGGGACTTTTGAGACCCAGTACTTC. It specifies CSAREGLGTFETQYF.

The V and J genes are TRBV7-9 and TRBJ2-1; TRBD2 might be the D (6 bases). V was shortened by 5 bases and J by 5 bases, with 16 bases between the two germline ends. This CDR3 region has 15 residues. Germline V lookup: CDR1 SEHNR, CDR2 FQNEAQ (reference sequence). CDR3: CASSTFGGANNEQFF. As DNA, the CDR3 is TGTGCCAGCAGCACCTTTGGCGGGGCTAACAATGAGCAGTTCTTC.

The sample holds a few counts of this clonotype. In nucleotides, the CDR3 is TGCAGTGCTAGGGGCGGAATCTGGGGACCGATTGCCTCCTACGAGCAGTACTTC. Translation gives CSARGGIWGPIASYEQYF. The chain joins TRBV20-1 to TRBJ2-7; either TRBD1 or TRBD2 may supply D (5 bases each). Per germline, CDR1 DFQATT and CDR2 SNEGSKA (reference sequence). This CDR3 comprises 18 residues. V lost 3 bases and J 0 bases, leaving 24 bases between the germline ends.

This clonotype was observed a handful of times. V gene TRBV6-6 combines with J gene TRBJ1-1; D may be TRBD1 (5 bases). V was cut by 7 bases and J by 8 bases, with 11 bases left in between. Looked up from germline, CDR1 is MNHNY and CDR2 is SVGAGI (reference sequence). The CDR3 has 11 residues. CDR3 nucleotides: TGTGCCAGCACTTTCGGACAAGAAGCTTTCTTT. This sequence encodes CASTFGQEAFF.

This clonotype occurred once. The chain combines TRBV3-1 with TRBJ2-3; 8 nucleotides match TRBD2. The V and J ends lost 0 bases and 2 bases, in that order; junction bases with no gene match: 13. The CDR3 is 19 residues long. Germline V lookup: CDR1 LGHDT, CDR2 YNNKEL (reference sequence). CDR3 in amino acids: CASSQDAGLAGTNTDTQYF. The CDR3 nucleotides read TGTGCCAGCAGCCAAGATGCGGGGCTAGCGGGTACCAACACAGATACGCAGTATTTT.

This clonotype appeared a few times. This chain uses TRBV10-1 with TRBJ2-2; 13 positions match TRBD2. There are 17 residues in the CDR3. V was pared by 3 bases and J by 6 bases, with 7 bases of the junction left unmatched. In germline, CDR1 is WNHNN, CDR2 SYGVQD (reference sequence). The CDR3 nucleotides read TGCGCCAGCAGTGATCCCGGACTAGCGGGGGACCCCGGGGAGCTGTTTTTT. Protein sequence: CASSDPGLAGDPGELFF.

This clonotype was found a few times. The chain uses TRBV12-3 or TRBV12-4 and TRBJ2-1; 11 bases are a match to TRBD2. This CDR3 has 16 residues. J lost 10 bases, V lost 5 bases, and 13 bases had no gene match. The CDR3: CASSIPSGGLLGEQFF. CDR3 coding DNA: TGTGCCAGCAGTATCCCTAGCGGGGGGCTTCTAGGGGAGCAGTTCTTC.

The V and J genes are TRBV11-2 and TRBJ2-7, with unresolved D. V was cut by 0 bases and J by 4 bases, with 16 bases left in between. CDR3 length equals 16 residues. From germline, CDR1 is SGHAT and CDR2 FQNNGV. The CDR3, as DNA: TGTGCCAGCAGCTTAGATGGGATTGGGATCTCTTACGAGCAGTACTTC. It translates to CASSLDGIGISYEQYF.

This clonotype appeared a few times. The CDR3 nucleotides read TGTGCCAGCAGGGAAGGACAGGGGGCCTCCTACGAGCAGTACTTC. Its translation is CASREGQGASYEQYF. The V gene is TRBV12-3 or TRBV12-4, the J gene TRBJ2-7; 11 nucleotides align to TRBD1. V was clipped by 6 bases and J by 0 bases; unmatched bases: 4. The CDR3 loop spans 15 amino acids.

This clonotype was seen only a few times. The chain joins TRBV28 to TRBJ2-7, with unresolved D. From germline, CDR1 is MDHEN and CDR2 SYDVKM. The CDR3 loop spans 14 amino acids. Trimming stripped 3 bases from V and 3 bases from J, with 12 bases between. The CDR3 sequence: CASSLTLSNYEQYF. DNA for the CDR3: TGTGCCAGCAGTTTGACGCTGTCAAACTACGAGCAGTACTTC.

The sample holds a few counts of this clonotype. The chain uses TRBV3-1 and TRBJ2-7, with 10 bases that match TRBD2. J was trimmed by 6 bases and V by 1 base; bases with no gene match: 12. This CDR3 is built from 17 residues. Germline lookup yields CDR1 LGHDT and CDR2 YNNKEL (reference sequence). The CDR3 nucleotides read TGTGCCAGCAGCCAAGGGGCGGCCGGGACTAGCGCATCCGAGCAGTACTTC. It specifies CASSQGAAGTSASEQYF.

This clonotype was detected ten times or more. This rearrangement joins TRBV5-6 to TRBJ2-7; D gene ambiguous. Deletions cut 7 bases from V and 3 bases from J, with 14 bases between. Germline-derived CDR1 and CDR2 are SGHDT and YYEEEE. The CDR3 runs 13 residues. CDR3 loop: CASSARKIYEQYF. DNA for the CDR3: TGTGCCAGCTCGGCCAGGAAAATCTACGAGCAGTACTTC.

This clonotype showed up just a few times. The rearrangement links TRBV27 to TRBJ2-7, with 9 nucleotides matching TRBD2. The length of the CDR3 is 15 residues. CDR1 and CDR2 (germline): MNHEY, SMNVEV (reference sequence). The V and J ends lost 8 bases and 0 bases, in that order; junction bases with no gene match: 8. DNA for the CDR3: TGTGCCAGCCGCATAGCGGGGGCCATCTCCTACGAGCAGTACTTC. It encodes CASRIAGAISYEQYF.

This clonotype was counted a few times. This CDR3 reads CASTTRDRPYEQYF. The CDR3 nucleotides read TGTGCCAGTACTACCCGGGACAGGCCCTACGAGCAGTACTTC. V usage is TRBV2 and J usage is TRBJ2-7; TRBD1 matches at 8 bases. The V segment lost 9 bases and the J segment 2 bases; nucleotides outside the gene matches: 9. The CDR3 runs 14 residues. Germline V CDR1 and CDR2: SNHLY, FYNNEI.

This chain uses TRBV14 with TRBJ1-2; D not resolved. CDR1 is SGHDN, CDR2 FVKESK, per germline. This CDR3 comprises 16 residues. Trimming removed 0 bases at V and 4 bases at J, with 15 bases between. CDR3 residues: CASSQDPGTWAYGYTF. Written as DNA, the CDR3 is TGTGCCAGCAGCCAAGATCCGGGCACTTGGGCCTATGGCTACACCTTC.

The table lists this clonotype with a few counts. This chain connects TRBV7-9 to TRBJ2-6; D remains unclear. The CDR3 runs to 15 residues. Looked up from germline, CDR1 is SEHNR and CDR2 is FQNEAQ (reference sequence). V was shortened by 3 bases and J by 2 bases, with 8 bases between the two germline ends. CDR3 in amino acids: CASSLIFPGANVLTF. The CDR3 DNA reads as TGTGCCAGCAGCTTGATTTTTCCTGGGGCCAACGTCCTGACTTTC. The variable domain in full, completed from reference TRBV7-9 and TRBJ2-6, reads DTGVSQNPRHKITKRGQNVTFRCDPISEHNRLYWYRQTLGQGPEFLTYFQNEAQLEKSRLLSDRFSAERPKGSFSTLEIQRTEQGDSAMYLCASSLIFPGANVLTFGAGSRLTVL.

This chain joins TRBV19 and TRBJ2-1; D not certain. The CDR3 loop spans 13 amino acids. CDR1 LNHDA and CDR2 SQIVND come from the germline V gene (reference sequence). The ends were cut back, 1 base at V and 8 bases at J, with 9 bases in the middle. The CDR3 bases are TGTGCCAGTAGTATAGTGTCCCCGTATGAGCAGTTCTTC. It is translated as CASSIVSPYEQFF.

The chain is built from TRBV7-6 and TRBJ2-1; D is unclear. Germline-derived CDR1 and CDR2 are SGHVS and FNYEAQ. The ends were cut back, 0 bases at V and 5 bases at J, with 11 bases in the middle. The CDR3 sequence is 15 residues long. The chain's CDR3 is CASSLADNANNEQFF. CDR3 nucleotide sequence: TGTGCCAGCAGCTTAGCCGACAACGCAAACAATGAGCAGTTCTTC.

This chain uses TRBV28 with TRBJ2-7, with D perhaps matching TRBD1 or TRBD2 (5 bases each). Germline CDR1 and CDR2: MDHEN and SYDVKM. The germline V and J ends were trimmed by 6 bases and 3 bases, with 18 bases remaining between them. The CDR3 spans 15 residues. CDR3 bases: TGTGCCAGCAGCCCCACCTCGGGACGGTACTACGAGCAGTACTTC. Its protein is CASSPTSGRYYEQYF.